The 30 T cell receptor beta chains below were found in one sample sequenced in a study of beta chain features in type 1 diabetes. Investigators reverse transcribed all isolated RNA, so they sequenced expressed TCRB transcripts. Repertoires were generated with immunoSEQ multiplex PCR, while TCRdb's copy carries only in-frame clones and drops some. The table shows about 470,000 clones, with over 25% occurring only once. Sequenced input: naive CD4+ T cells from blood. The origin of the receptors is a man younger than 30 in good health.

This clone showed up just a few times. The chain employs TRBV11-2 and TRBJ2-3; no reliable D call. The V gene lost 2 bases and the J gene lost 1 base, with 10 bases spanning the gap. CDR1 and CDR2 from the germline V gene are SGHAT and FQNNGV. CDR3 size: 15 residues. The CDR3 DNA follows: TGTGCCAGCAGCTTAAGGCTCCAAGGCACAGATACGCAGTATTTT. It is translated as CASSLRLQGTDTQYF.

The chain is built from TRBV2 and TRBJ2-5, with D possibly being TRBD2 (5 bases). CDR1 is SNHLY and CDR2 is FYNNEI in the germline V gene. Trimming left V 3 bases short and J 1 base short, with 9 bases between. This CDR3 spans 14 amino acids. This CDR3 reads CASSDGRGQETQYF. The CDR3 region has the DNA TGTGCCAGCAGTGATGGCCGGGGCCAAGAGACCCAGTACTTC.

Here the CDR3 DNA reads TGCGCCAGCAGTCTCTTCCGGACAGCCCCGAACTATGGCTACACCTTC. Translation: CASSLFRTAPNYGYTF. The genes are TRBV4-1 and TRBJ1-2; TRBD1 might be the D (6 bases). CDR3 length: 16 residues. CDR1 MGHRA and CDR2 YSYEKL come from the germline V gene. V lost 6 bases, J lost 2 bases, and 19 bases lay in between.

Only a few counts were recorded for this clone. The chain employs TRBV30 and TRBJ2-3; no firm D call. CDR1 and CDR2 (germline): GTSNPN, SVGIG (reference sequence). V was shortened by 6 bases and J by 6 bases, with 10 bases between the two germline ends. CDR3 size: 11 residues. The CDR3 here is CACRVRDTQYF. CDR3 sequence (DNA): TGTGCCTGCCGAGTTAGGGATACGCAGTATTTT.

The CDR3 nucleotides read TGTGCCAGCAGCCAAGATCCCCCCAGGGGAGGGACCCAGTACTTC. The encoded protein is CASSQDPPRGGTQYF. V gene TRBV14 combines with J gene TRBJ2-5, with D possibly being TRBD1 or TRBD2 (6 bases each). V gave up 0 bases and J gave up 7 bases, with 15 bases separating them. Germline V gives CDR1 SGHDN, CDR2 FVKESK. This CDR3 region has 15 residues.

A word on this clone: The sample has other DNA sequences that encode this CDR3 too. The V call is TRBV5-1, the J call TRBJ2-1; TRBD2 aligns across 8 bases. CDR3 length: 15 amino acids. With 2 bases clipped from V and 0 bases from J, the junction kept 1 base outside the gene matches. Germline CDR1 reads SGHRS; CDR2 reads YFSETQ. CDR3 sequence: CASSLGLASYNEQFF. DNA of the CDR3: TGCGCCAGCAGCTTAGGACTAGCCTCCTACAATGAGCAGTTCTTC.

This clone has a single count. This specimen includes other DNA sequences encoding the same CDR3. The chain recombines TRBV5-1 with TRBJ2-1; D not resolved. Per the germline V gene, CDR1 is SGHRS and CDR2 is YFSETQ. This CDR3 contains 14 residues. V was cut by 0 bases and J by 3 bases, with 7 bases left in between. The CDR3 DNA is TGCGCCAGCAGCTTGGAGGGCAGCTACAATGAGCAGTTCTTC. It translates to CASSLEGSYNEQFF.

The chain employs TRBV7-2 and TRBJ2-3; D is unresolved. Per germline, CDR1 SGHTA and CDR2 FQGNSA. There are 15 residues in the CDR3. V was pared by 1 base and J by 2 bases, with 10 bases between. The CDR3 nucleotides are TGTGCCAGCAGCTTAGTTTCAGCGTACACAGATACGCAGTATTTT. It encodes CASSLVSAYTDTQYF.

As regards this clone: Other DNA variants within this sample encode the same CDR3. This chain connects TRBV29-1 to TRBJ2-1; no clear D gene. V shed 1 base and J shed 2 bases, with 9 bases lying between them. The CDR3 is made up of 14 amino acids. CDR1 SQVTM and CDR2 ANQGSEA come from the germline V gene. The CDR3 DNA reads TGCAGCGTTGAAGGTGGGCGGACCTACAATGAGCAGTTCTTC. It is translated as CSVEGGRTYNEQFF.

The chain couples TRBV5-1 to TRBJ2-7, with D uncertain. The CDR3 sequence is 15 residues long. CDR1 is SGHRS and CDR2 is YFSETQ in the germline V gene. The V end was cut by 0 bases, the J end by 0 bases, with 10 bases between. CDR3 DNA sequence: TGCGCCAGCAGCTTGGCCGGTAGTGACTCCTACGAGCAGTACTTC. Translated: CASSLAGSDSYEQYF.

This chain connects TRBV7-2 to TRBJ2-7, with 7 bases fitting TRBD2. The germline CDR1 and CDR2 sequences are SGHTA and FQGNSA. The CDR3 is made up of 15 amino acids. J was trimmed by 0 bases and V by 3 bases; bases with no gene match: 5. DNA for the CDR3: TGTGCCAGCAGCTTTGAAAGCGGGATCTCCTACGAGCAGTACTTC. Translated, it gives CASSFESGISYEQYF.

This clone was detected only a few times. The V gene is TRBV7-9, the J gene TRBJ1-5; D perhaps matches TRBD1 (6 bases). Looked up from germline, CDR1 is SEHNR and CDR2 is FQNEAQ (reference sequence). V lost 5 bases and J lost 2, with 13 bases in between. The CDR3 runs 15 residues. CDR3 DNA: TGTGCCAGCAGCCCCGACAGGTTCGGCAATCAGCCCCAGCATTTT. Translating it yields CASSPDRFGNQPQHF.

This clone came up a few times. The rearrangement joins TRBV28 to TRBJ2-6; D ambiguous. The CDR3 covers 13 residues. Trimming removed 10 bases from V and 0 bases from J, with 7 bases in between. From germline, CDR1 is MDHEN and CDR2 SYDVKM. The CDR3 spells CATRISGANVLTF. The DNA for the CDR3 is TGTGCCACCCGAATCTCTGGGGCCAACGTCCTGACTTTC.

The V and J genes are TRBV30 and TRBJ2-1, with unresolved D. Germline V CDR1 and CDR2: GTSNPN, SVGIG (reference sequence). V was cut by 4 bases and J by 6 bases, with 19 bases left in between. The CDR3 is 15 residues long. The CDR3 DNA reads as TGTGCCTGGAACGCAGCCAGGATGGTATCCAATGAGCAGTTCTTC. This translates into CAWNAARMVSNEQFF.

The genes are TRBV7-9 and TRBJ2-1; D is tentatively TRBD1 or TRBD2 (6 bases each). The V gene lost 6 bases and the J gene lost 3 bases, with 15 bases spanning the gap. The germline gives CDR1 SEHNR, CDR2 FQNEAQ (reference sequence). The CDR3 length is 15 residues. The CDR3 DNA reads TGTGCCAGCAGGGAAAGGGGGGAGGTCTACAATGAGCAGTTCTTC. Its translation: CASRERGEVYNEQFF.

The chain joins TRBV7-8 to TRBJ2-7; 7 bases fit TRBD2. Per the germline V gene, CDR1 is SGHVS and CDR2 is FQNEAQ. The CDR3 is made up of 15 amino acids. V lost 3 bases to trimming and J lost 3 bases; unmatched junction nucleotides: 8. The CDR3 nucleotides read TGTGCCAGCAGCTTTAGGGACTACACCCGCTACGAGCAGTACTTC. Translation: CASSFRDYTRYEQYF.

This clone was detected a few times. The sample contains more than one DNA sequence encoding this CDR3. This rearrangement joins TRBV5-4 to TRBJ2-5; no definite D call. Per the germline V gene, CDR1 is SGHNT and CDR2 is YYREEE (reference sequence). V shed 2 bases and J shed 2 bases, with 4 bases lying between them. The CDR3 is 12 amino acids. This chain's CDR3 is CASSFPQETQYF. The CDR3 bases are TGTGCCAGCAGCTTCCCGCAAGAGACCCAGTACTTC.

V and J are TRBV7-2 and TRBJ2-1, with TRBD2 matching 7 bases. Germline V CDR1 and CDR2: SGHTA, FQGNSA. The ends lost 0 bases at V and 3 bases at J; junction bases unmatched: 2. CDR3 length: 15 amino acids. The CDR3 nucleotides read TGTGCCAGCAGCTTAGCCAGCGGGAACTACAATGAGCAGTTCTTC. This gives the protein CASSLASGNYNEQFF.

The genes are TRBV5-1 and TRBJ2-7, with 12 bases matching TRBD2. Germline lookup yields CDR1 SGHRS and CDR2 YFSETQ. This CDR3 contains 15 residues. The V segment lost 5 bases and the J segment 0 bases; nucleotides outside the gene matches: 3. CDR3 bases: TGCGCCAGCAGAACGACTAGCGGGAGCTCCTACGAGCAGTACTTC. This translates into CASRTTSGSSYEQYF.

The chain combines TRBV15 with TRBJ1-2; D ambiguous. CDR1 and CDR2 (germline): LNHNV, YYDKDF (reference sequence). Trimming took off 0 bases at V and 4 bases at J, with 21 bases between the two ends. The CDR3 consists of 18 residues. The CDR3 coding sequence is TGTGCCACCAGCAGAGATCCCTATGACTATTCCTCACTCTATGGCTACACCTTC. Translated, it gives CATSRDPYDYSSLYGYTF.

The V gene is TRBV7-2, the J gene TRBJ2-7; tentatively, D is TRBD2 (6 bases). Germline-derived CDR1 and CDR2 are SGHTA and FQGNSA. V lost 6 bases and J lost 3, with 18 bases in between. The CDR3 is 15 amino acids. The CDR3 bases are TGTGCCAGCAGTACTCGGGACTTGGCATACTACGAGCAGTACTTC. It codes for CASSTRDLAYYEQYF.

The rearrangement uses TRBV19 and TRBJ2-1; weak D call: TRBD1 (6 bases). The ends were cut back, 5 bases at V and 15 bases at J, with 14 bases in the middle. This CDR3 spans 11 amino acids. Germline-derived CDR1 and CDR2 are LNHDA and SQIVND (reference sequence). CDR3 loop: CASSAPGHLFF. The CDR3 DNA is TGTGCCAGTAGTGCCCCGGGACACCTGTTCTTC.

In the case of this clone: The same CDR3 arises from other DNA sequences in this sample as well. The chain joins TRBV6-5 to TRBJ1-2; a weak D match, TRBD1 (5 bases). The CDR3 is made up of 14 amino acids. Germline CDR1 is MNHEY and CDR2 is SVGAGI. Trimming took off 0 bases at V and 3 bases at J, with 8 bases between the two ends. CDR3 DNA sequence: TGTGCCAGCAGTTACTCGCGGGGGTACTATGGCTACACCTTC. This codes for CASSYSRGYYGYTF.

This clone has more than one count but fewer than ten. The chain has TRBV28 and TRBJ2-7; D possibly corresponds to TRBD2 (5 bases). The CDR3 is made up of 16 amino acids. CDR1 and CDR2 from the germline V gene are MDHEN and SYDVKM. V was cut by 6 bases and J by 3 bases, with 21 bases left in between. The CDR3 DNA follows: TGTGCCAGCAGGGTAGGCAGGAGGACGATGCTCTACGAGCAGTACTTC. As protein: CASRVGRRTMLYEQYF.

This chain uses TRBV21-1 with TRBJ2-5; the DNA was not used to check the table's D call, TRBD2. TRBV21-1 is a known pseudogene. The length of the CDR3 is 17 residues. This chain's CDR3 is CASSKQVLSEWRETQYF. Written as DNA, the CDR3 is TGTGCCAGCAGCAAACAGGTTTTATCGGAGTGGAGGGAGACCCAGTACTTC.

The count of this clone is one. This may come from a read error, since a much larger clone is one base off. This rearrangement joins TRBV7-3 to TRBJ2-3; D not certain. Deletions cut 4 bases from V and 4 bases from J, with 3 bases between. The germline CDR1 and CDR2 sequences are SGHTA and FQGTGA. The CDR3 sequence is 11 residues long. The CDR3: CASSYSDTQYF. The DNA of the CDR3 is TGTGCCAGCAGCTACTCAGATACGCAGTATTTT.

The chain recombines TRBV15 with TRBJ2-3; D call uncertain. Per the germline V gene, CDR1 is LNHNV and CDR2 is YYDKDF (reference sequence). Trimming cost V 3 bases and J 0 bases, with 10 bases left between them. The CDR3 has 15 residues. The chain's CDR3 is CATSRGLGSTDTQYF. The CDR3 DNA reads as TGTGCCACCAGCAGGGGATTAGGGAGCACAGATACGCAGTATTTT.

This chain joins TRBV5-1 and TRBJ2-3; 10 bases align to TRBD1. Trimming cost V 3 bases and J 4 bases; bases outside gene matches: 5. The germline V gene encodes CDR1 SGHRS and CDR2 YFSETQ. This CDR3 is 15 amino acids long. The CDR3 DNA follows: TGCGCCAGCAGCTCGACAGGGGGCCCCGCAGATACGCAGTATTTT. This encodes CASSSTGGPADTQYF.

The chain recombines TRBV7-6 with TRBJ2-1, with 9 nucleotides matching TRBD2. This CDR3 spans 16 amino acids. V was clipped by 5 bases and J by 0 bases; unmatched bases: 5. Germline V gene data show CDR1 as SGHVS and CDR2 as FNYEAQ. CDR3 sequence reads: CASSTRLAASYNEQFF. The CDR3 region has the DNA TGTGCCAGCAGCACTAGACTAGCGGCCTCCTACAATGAGCAGTTCTTC.

The CDR3 reads CASSDKRGNGYTF. In DNA form, the CDR3 reads TGTGCCAGCAGTGATAAACGGGGGAACGGCTACACCTTC. This chain uses TRBV25-1 with TRBJ1-2; the D gene is possibly TRBD1 (5 bases). The CDR3 is 13 amino acids. V lost 3 bases to trimming and J lost 8 bases, with 13 bases between them. Per germline, CDR1 MGHDK and CDR2 SYGVNS.